The 30 T cell receptor beta chains below all came from one sample that was sequenced in a study of PD-1 blockade in mismatch repair-deficient tumors. Repertoires were generated with immunoSEQ multiplex PCR, while TCRdb's copy carries only in-frame clones and drops some. The table shows about 110,000 clones, with about 83% occurring only once. Specimen: peripheral blood, collected about 60 weeks after starting pembrolizumab. The source of these receptors is an adult with mismatch repair-deficient cancer.

To note about this clone: The same CDR3 can be traced to other DNA sequences in this sample. The chain recombines TRBV30 with TRBJ1-1; TRBD1 matches 8 bases. CDR1 and CDR2 from the germline V gene are GTSNPN and SVGIG (reference sequence). V shed 3 bases and J 4 bases; nucleotides not matched to a gene: 4. CDR3 size: 13 residues. CDR3: CAWSLQGGTEAFF. CDR3 in DNA: TGTGCCTGGAGCTTACAGGGGGGCACTGAAGCTTTCTTT.

The chain links TRBV7-8 to TRBJ2-3, with D perhaps matching TRBD2 (5 bases). CDR3 length: 16 residues. V lost 6 bases and J lost 2, with 18 bases in between. Germline assignment: CDR1 SGHVS and CDR2 FQNEAQ. As DNA, the CDR3 is TGTGCCAGCAGTCCCGCTACTAGTCTCATCACAGATACGCAGTATTTT. It yields the protein CASSPATSLITDTQYF.

The chain couples TRBV5-4 to TRBJ2-1; either TRBD1 or TRBD2 may supply D (5 bases each). Germline-derived CDR1 and CDR2 are SGHNT and YYREEE (reference sequence). The V end was cut by 0 bases, the J end by 7 bases, with 11 bases between. CDR3 length: 14 residues. As DNA, the CDR3 is TGTGCCAGCAGCTTGGATTGGGGGTTGAATGAGCAGTTCTTC. Translated: CASSLDWGLNEQFF.

This rearrangement joins TRBV19 to TRBJ1-1; D call uncertain. Germline loops: CDR1 LNHDA, CDR2 SQIVND (reference sequence). The V and J ends lost 5 bases and 5 bases respectively, with 15 bases between them. The CDR3 has 14 residues. CDR3: CASSSTGSDTEAFF. The CDR3 DNA reads TGTGCCAGTAGTTCCACGGGTAGTGATACTGAAGCTTTCTTT.

V and J are TRBV7-2 and TRBJ1-5; D ambiguous. The V gene lost 5 bases and the J gene lost 7 bases, with 18 bases spanning the gap. This CDR3 region has 15 residues. The germline V gene has CDR1 SGHTA and CDR2 FQGNSA. CDR3 coding DNA: TGTGCCAGCAGCCTGACGGGCGGGTTTGGGCAGCCCCAGCATTTT. Translating gives CASSLTGGFGQPQHF.

V gene TRBV5-1 combines with J gene TRBJ2-5, with D possibly matching TRBD1 (5 bases). CDR3 length: 15 residues. V lost 2 bases, J lost 4 bases, and 15 bases lay in between. CDR1 and CDR2 (germline): SGHRS, YFSETQ. This CDR3 reads CASSLLGSGAETQYF. The CDR3 region has the DNA TGCGCCAGCAGCTTATTGGGTTCTGGGGCAGAGACCCAGTACTTC. The full variable domain, with the rest looked up from reference TRBV5-1 and TRBJ2-5, is KAGVTQTPRYLIKTRGQQVTLSCSPISGHRSVSWYQQTPGQGLQFLFEYFSETQRNKGNFPGRFSGRQFSNSRSEMNVSTLELGDSALYLCASSLLGSGAETQYFGPGTRLLVL.

This chain connects TRBV7-2 to TRBJ1-1, with TRBD1 identical over 9 bases. The CDR3 runs to 15 residues. Trimming cost V 5 bases and J 1 base; bases outside gene matches: 5. Germline lookup yields CDR1 SGHTA and CDR2 FQGNSA. The CDR3 region has the DNA TGTGCCAGCAGCCGCCCGGGACAGGGGAACACTGAAGCTTTCTTT. Translation: CASSRPGQGNTEAFF.

The chain employs TRBV6-1 and TRBJ1-1, with a tentative D call TRBD1 (6 bases). The CDR3 runs 13 residues. The V and J ends lost 6 bases and 2 bases respectively, with 10 bases between them. Germline lookup yields CDR1 MNHNS and CDR2 SASEGT. This chain's CDR3 is CASRDRSNTEAFF. The CDR3 nucleotides are TGTGCCAGCAGGGACAGATCAAACACTGAAGCTTTCTTT.

V is TRBV5-6 and J is TRBJ2-7; tentatively, D is TRBD1 (5 bases). CDR1 SGHDT and CDR2 YYEEEE come from the germline V gene. The CDR3 spans 12 residues. V lost 3 bases to trimming and J lost 6 bases, with 10 bases between them. The CDR3 here is CASSYQGSEQYF. CDR3 bases: TGTGCCAGCAGCTACCAGGGTTCCGAGCAGTACTTC.

The chain recombines TRBV7-3 with TRBJ1-1, with unresolved D. The CDR3 loop spans 14 amino acids. V was trimmed by 6 bases and J by 1 base, leaving 12 bases between them. The V gene's germline CDR1 is SGHTA and CDR2 FQGTGA. The CDR3 loop reads CASSLGAANTEAFF. In DNA form, the CDR3 reads TGTGCCAGCAGTCTAGGAGCGGCGAACACTGAAGCTTTCTTT. Variable domain in full (rest from reference TRBV7-3 and TRBJ1-1): GAGVSQTPSNKVTEKGKYVELRCDPISGHTALYWYRQSLGQGPEFLIYFQGTGAADDSGLPNDRFFAVRPEGSVSTLKIQRTERGDSAVYLCASSLGAANTEAFFGQGTRLTVV.

The chain recombines TRBV19 with TRBJ1-5; D is perhaps TRBD1 (5 bases). The V end was cut by 3 bases, the J end by 6 bases, with 12 bases between. This CDR3 is built from 14 residues. Germline V gives CDR1 LNHDA, CDR2 SQIVND (reference sequence). CDR3 region: CASSIQGAGQPQHF. As DNA, the CDR3 is TGTGCCAGTAGTATTCAGGGAGCCGGTCAGCCCCAGCATTTT.

This clone was seen ten or more times. The chain employs TRBV11-2 and TRBJ1-2; D ambiguous. This CDR3 contains 15 residues. Trimming took off 1 base at V and 2 bases at J, with 11 bases between the two ends. Germline V gives CDR1 SGHAT, CDR2 FQNNGV. The CDR3 nucleotides read TGTGCCAGCAGCTTAGGTTTAGTAAGGAACTATGGCTACACCTTC. It translates to CASSLGLVRNYGYTF.

This clone was seen a handful of times. The chain joins TRBV18 to TRBJ2-2; D is uncertain. The CDR3 covers 18 residues. V lost 2 bases, J lost 4 bases, and 20 bases lay in between. Germline V CDR1 and CDR2: KGHSH, LQKENI. The CDR3 DNA follows: TGTGCCAGCTCACCATACAAGGCTGGAACTTTTGGCACCGGGGAGCTGTTTTTT. Residues: CASSPYKAGTFGTGELFF.

The genes are TRBV30 and TRBJ1-1; the D gene is possibly TRBD1 (5 bases). The CDR3 runs to 14 residues. Trimming shortened V by 5 bases and J by 0 bases, and 13 bases separated the two germline ends. Germline CDR1 reads GTSNPN; CDR2 reads SVGIG (reference sequence). DNA of the CDR3: TGTGCCTGGGGGTCCCACAGGCTGAACACTGAAGCTTTCTTT. Encoded protein: CAWGSHRLNTEAFF.

The CDR3 protein is CASSSGAAENTGELFF. The CDR3 coding sequence is TGTGCCAGCAGCTCGGGAGCAGCGGAGAACACCGGGGAGCTGTTTTTT. This chain links TRBV4-2 with TRBJ2-2, with D tentatively TRBD2 (6 bases). The germline V gene encodes CDR1 LGHNA and CDR2 YNFKEQ. V was pared by 5 bases and J by 1 base, with 14 bases between. The CDR3 totals 16 residues.

This rearrangement joins TRBV5-1 to TRBJ1-2; D is unresolved. With 0 bases removed from V and 3 bases from J, the gap between germline ends came to 18 bases. The CDR3 has 17 residues. In germline, CDR1 is SGHRS, CDR2 YFSETQ. The CDR3 region has the DNA TGCGCCAGCAGCTTGGGACTCAGCGTCAGGCTTGACTATGGCTACACCTTC. Translating gives CASSLGLSVRLDYGYTF. Looking up the rest from reference TRBV5-1 and TRBJ1-2 gives the full variable domain: KAGVTQTPRYLIKTRGQQVTLSCSPISGHRSVSWYQQTPGQGLQFLFEYFSETQRNKGNFPGRFSGRQFSNSRSEMNVSTLELGDSALYLCASSLGLSVRLDYGYTFGSGTRLTVV.

This clone was observed a single time. The chain recombines TRBV27 with TRBJ1-1; no firm D call. Deletions cut 2 bases from V and 5 bases from J, with 15 bases between. This CDR3 is built from 15 residues. Per the germline V gene, CDR1 is MNHEY and CDR2 is SMNVEV (reference sequence). In nucleotides, the CDR3 is TGTGCCAGCAGTTTAAATGGTATGCGTGGGACTGAAGCTTTCTTT. Translated: CASSLNGMRGTEAFF.

The genes are TRBV4-3 and TRBJ2-1; TRBD2 agrees at 10 bases. Germline V lookup: CDR1 LGHNA, CDR2 YSLEER. CDR3 length: 21 residues. Unmatched junction bases numbered 19, after V lost 5 bases and J lost 0 bases. Here the CDR3 DNA reads TGCGCCAGCAGCTTACTTAGACCTAGCGGGAGACTATGGGGCTCCTACAATGAGCAGTTCTTC. Amino acid sequence: CASSLLRPSGRLWGSYNEQFF.

The V gene is TRBV14, the J gene TRBJ1-4; weak D call: TRBD1 (5 bases). CDR3 length equals 17 residues. Germline V lookup: CDR1 SGHDN, CDR2 FVKESK. Trimming stripped 1 base from V and 6 bases from J, with 18 bases between. This CDR3 reads CASSQVRAWDGDEKLFF. CDR3 sequence (DNA): TGTGCCAGCAGCCAAGTTAGAGCCTGGGACGGCGATGAAAAACTGTTTTTT. The full variable domain, rest sourced from reference TRBV14 and TRBJ1-4, is EAGVTQFPSHSVIEKGQTVTLRCDPISGHDNLYWYRRVMGKEIKFLLHFVKESKQDESGMPNNRFLAERTGGTYSTLKVQPAELEDSGVYFCASSQVRAWDGDEKLFFGSGTQLSVL.

V usage is TRBV30 and J usage is TRBJ1-2; TRBD1 agrees at 7 bases. V lost 1 base, J lost 4 bases, and 6 bases stayed unmatched. Germline CDR1 reads GTSNPN; CDR2 reads SVGIG (reference sequence). This CDR3 region has 14 residues. Here the CDR3 reads CAWSGQGAIYGYTF. The CDR3 DNA sequence: TGTGCCTGGAGTGGACAGGGTGCGATCTATGGCTACACCTTC. Combining the CDR3 with reference TRBV30 and TRBJ1-2 gives the whole variable domain SQTIHQWPATLVQPVGSPLSLECTVEGTSNPNLYWYRQAAGRGLQLLFYSVGIGQISSEVPQNLSASRPQDRQFILSSKKLLLSDSGFYLCAWSGQGAIYGYTFGSGTRLTVV.

DNA of the CDR3: TGTGCCAGCAGTGACACCTTTGACAGGGGGCCCTACAATGAGCAGTTCTTC. It yields the protein CASSDTFDRGPYNEQFF. The chain couples TRBV25-1 to TRBJ2-1, with 10 bases matching TRBD1. The germline V gene encodes CDR1 MGHDK and CDR2 SYGVNS. The CDR3 contains 17 residues. The V gene end was trimmed by 3 bases and the J gene end by 2 bases; junction bases not matched to a gene: 7.

There are a few counts of this clone. This CDR3 reads CASSQGLAGVGVNEQFF. CDR3 in DNA: TGTGCCAGCAGCCAAGGACTAGCGGGAGTAGGTGTCAATGAGCAGTTCTTC. This chain links TRBV4-2 with TRBJ2-1; 12 bases fit TRBD2. After removal of 1 base from V and 6 bases from J, the junction contained 7 bases not matched to a gene. Germline CDR1 and CDR2: LGHNA and YNFKEQ. CDR3 length equals 17 residues.

This CDR3 reads CASEKPGLGGYTF. DNA for the CDR3: TGTGCCAGCGAAAAACCGGGTTTAGGCGGCTACACCTTC. This chain joins TRBV7-2 and TRBJ1-2; unclear D gene. Trimming removed 8 bases at V and 8 bases at J, with 18 bases between. The CDR3 has 13 amino acids. From germline, CDR1 is SGHTA and CDR2 FQGNSA. Looking up the rest from reference TRBV7-2 and TRBJ1-2 gives the full variable domain: GAGVSQSPSNKVTEKGKDVELRCDPISGHTALYWYRQSLGQGLEFLIYFQGNSAPDKSGLPSDRFSAERTGGSVSTLTIQRTQQEDSAVYLCASEKPGLGGYTFGSGTRLTVV.

V usage is TRBV4-2 and J usage is TRBJ2-7, with D possibly TRBD1 on 6 matching bases. This CDR3 comprises 17 residues. CDR1 and CDR2 (germline): LGHNA, YNFKEQ. Trimming cost V 1 base and J 2 bases, with 18 bases left between them. As DNA, the CDR3 is TGTGCCAGCAGCCAAGGCCTCCTGGACAGTTGGGCCTACGAGCAGTACTTC. Translated, it gives CASSQGLLDSWAYEQYF.

The chain carries TRBV20-1 and TRBJ2-3; D remains unclear. The CDR3 covers 11 residues. V was shortened by 3 bases and J by 11 bases, with 12 bases between the two germline ends. Germline-derived CDR1 and CDR2 are DFQATT and SNEGSKA (reference sequence). The CDR3 DNA sequence: TGCAGTGCTAGGGGTGAACTAAGGCAGTATTTT. Protein product: CSARGELRQYF.

The chain couples TRBV11-2 to TRBJ1-2; maybe TRBD1 (5 bases). Germline CDR1 and CDR2: SGHAT and FQNNGV. Deletions cut 1 base from V and 4 bases from J, with 7 bases between. There are 13 residues in the CDR3. The DNA of the CDR3 is TGTGCCAGCAGCTTAGGGGGCAGCTATGGCTACACCTTC. Translation: CASSLGGSYGYTF.

This CDR3 reads CASSEGTSINEQFF. The CDR3, as DNA: TGTGCCAGCAGTGAAGGAACTAGCATCAATGAGCAGTTCTTC. The chain uses TRBV2 and TRBJ2-1; TRBD2 is a possible D gene (6 bases). The germline gives CDR1 SNHLY, CDR2 FYNNEI. Trimming removed 1 base at V and 6 bases at J, with 10 bases between. This CDR3 region has 14 residues. The variable domain in full, completed from reference TRBV2 and TRBJ2-1, reads EPEVTQTPSHQVTQMGQEVILRCVPISNHLYFYWYRQILGQKVEFLVSFYNNEISEKSEIFDDQFSVERPDGSNFTLKIRSTKLEDSAMYFCASSEGTSINEQFFGPGTRLTVL.

J is TRBJ2-7 and V is TRBV11-2, with TRBD2 matching 9 bases. Trimming removed 1 base from V and 2 bases from J; junction bases left unmatched: 15. This CDR3 comprises 19 residues. CDR1 and CDR2 from the germline V gene are SGHAT and FQNNGV. The chain's CDR3 is CASSLGASGRTGGPYEQYF. CDR3 sequence (DNA): TGTGCCAGCAGCTTAGGTGCCAGCGGGAGGACCGGAGGACCCTACGAGCAGTACTTC.

In DNA, the CDR3 is TGTGCCAGCAGCTTAGCGGTTCAAGTACTCACTGAAGCTTTCTTT. Translated: CASSLAVQVLTEAFF. The chain joins TRBV7-2 to TRBJ1-1; no firm D call. Trimming removed 0 bases at V and 4 bases at J, with 12 bases between. The germline gives CDR1 SGHTA, CDR2 FQGNSA. The CDR3 has 15 residues.

The chain recombines TRBV18 with TRBJ2-3, with TRBD2 matching 7 bases. J gave up 5 bases and V 1 base, and 0 bases lay outside the gene matches. Germline CDR1 and CDR2: KGHSH and LQKENI. CDR3 size: 13 residues. CDR3 region: CASSPLAGDTQYF. Written as DNA, the CDR3 is TGTGCCAGCTCACCACTAGCGGGAGATACGCAGTATTTT.